This TCR beta chain came from a study of cytomegalovirus exposure and HLA in healthy donors. Study information: The 110 or so validation repertoires were produced on the same platform as the 550 to 700 repertoires of the first cohort. This was reported in a later analysis.

Measured with immunoSEQ multiplex PCR; TCRdb has only the in-frame clones, and not every one. The data hold more than 300,000 clones, with 86% observed a single time. Whole-study findings and limits: In vitro confirmation showed three CMV-associated chains to be CMV antigen specific. Using the classifier, cytomegalovirus status was reportedly diagnosed with high specificity and sensitivity.

The donors were members of the validation cohort, which comprised 90 to 150 subjects and was separate from the first cohort of around 700 subjects. In regard to this clone: Its matching antigen is unknown.

The CDR3 loop spans 15 amino acids. Germline trimming cut 6 bases from V and 6 bases from J; bases unmatched to any gene: 12. Looked up from germline, CDR1 is MNHNS and CDR2 is SASEGT. The chain recombines TRBV6-1 with TRBJ2-7; TRBD2 matches 9 bases. The TCR comes from a woman in her late teens or twenties in good health and CMV-seronegative. The sample taken for sequencing was PBMCs. CDR3 sequence: CASSAIAGVGGEQYF. The CDR3 DNA is TGTGCCAGCAGCGCCATAGCGGGGGTAGGAGGCGAGCAGTACTTC.